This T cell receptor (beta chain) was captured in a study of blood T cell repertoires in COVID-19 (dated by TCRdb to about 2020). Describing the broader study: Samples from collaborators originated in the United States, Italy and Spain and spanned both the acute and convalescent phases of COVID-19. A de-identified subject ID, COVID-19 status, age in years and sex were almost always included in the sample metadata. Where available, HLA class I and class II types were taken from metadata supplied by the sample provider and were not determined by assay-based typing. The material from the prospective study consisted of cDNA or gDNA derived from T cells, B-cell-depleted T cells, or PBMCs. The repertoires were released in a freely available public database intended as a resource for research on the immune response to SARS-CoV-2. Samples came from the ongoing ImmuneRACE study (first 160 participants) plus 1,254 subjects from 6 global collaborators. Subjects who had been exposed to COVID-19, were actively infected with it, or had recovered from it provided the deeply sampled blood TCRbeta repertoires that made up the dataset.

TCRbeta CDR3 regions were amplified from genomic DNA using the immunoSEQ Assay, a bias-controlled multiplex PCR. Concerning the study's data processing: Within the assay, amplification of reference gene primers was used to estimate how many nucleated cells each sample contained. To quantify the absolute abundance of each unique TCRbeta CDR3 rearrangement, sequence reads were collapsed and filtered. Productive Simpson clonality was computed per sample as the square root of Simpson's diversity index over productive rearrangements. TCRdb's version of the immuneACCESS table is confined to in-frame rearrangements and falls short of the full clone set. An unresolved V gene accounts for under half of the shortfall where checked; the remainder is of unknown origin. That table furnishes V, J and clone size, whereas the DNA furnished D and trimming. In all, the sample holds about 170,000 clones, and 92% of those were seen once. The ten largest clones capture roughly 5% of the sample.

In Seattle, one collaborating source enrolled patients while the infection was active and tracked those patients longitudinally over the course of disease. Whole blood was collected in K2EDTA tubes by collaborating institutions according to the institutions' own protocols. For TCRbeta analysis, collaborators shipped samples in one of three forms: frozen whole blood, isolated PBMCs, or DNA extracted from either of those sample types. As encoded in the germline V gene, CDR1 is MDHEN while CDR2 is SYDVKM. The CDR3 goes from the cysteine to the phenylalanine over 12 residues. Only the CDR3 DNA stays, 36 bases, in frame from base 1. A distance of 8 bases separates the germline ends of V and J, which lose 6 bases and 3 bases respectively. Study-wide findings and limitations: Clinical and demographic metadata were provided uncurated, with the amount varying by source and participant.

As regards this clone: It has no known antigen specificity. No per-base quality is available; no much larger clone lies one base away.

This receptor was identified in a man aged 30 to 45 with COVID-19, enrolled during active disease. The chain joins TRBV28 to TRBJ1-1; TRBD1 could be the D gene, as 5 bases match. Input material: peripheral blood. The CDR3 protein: CASSRTYTEAFF. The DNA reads TGTGCCAGCAGCCGGACATACACTGAAGCTTTCTTT.